These T cell receptor beta chains were read from a single sample in a study of glioma-infiltrating T cells. Each CDR3 protein is one row after TCRdb ran MiXCR on the multiplex PCR reads. The repertoire includes 17,000 or so distinct CDR3 sequences, 58% of them detected once, and roughly 45% sits in the top ten. The specimen was glioma tissue, nonneoplastic brain tissue, or PBMCs (not recorded which). The receptor source for this set is a human donor with low-grade glioma or glioblastoma, undergoing nonglioma brain surgery, or in good health (not recorded which). The CDR3 runs from the conserved cysteine through the conserved F or W. A D gene is named only where the DNA matches it firmly. A clone size is listed for some rows: how often the clone was seen (once, few, many), or a class if it is expanded.

TRBJ1-1	-	-	TRBV2	CASSPDWNTEAFF	TGTGCCAGCAGTCCAGATTGGAACACTGAAGCTTTCTTT
TRBJ2-4	-	-	TRBV6-2/TRBV6-3	CASTSLAKNIQYF	TGTGCCAGCACCTCTTTAGCCAAAAACATTCAGTACTTC
TRBJ2-1	large	TRBD2	TRBV27	CASSLKRGGGGNEQFF	TGTGCCAGCAGTTTGAAGCGGGGGGGGGGAGGCAATGAGCAGTTCTTC
TRBJ2-1	-	-	TRBV20-1	CSARSAPTSNNEQFF	TGCAGTGCTAGAAGTGCGCCAACCTCAAACAATGAGCAGTTCTTC
TRBJ2-7	-	-	TRBV27	CASSYGRSSSYEQYF	TGTGCCAGCAGCTACGGACGGAGTAGCTCCTACGAGCAGTACTTC
TRBJ2-3	few	TRBD2	TRBV11-3	CASSLTGWLAGGPGDTQYF	TGTGCCAGCAGCTTAACGGGCTGGTTAGCGGGGGGCCCGGGAGATACGCAGTATTTT
TRBJ1-1	-	TRBD1	TRBV2	CASPRQGTTEAFF	TGTGCCAGCCCCAGACAGGGGACCACTGAAGCTTTCTTT
TRBJ2-1	-	-	TRBV6-2/TRBV6-3	CASSYSGPTNEQFF	TGTGCCAGCAGTTATTCCGGGCCTACTAATGAGCAGTTCTTC
TRBJ1-1	many	-	TRBV5-4	CASSPGQNTEAFF	TGTGCCAGCAGCCCTGGACAGAACACTGAAGCTTTCTTT
TRBJ2-7	many	TRBD1	TRBV4-1	CASSQESQGTGDPPRKF	TGCGCCAGCAGCCAAGAGTCCCAAGGGACAGGGGACCCGCCTCGTAAGTTC
TRBJ2-7	-	TRBD1	TRBV6-5	CASSPTGQAPYEQYF	TGTGCCAGCAGTCCGACAGGGCAGGCTCCCTACGAGCAGTACTTC
TRBJ2-3	-	-	TRBV29-1	CSVGKATDTQYF	TGCAGCGTTGGTAAGGCCACAGATACGCAGTATTTT
TRBJ1-1	few	TRBD1	TRBV6-1	CASTLTGGWTEAFF	TGTGCCAGCACCTTGACAGGGGGTTGGACTGAAGCTTTCTTT
TRBJ2-7	-	-	TRBV6-1	CASSKGQHNYEQYF	TGTGCCAGCAGCAAGGGACAACACAACTACGAGCAGTACTTC
TRBJ1-1	medium-sized	-	TRBV20-1	CSARDLVNTEAFF	TGCAGTGCTAGAGATTTGGTGAACACTGAAGCTTTCTTT
TRBJ1-2	-	-	TRBV4-3	CASSHSGDGYTF	TGCGCCAGCAGCCACAGCGGGGATGGCTACACCTTC
TRBJ2-1	once	-	TRBV27	CASRRAGVIYNEQFF	TGTGCCAGCAGAAGGGCAGGGGTTATCTACAATGAGCAGTTCTTC
TRBJ2-3	many	TRBD2	TRBV6-1	CASSEYGLASRNTQYF	TGTGCCAGCAGTGAATACGGACTAGCGTCCCGAAATACGCAGTATTTT
TRBJ1-2	-	-	TRBV29-1	CSLGEGGGYTF	TGCAGCCTCGGGGAGGGTGGAGGCTACACCTTC
TRBJ2-7	once	-	TRBV6-1	CASSERPREEYF	TGTGCCAGCAGCGAAAGACCGCGTGAGGAGTACTTC
TRBJ2-5	-	-	TRBV7-6	CASSRGLQETQYF	TGTGCTAGCAGCCGGGGACTGCAAGAGACCCAGTACTTC
TRBJ2-2	many	-	TRBV27	CASSLGVQASNTGELFF	TGTGCCAGCAGTCTAGGGGTTCAGGCCTCGAACACCGGGGAGCTGTTTTTT
TRBJ2-7	-	TRBD1	TRBV5-5	CASSAQTGSYEQYF	TGTGCCAGCAGCGCCCAGACAGGGTCCTACGAGCAGTACTTC
TRBJ2-1	few	TRBD1	TRBV5-6	CASSQTGGASSYNEQFF	TGTGCCAGCAGTCAAACAGGGGGAGCTAGCTCCTACAATGAGCAGTTCTTC
TRBJ1-5	medium-sized	-	TRBV20-1	CSARGRFSNQPQHF	TGCAGTGCTAGAGGCCGCTTTAGTAATCAGCCCCAGCATTTT
TRBJ1-3	-	-	TRBV7-2	CASSPQGAGTGNTIYF	TGTGCCAGCAGCCCCCAAGGGGCAGGCACTGGAAACACCATATATTTT
TRBJ2-7	-	TRBD2	TRBV28	CASSPQGLAGGDEQYF	TGTGCCAGCAGTCCCCAAGGACTAGCGGGAGGCGACGAGCAGTACTTC
TRBJ2-3	-	-	TRBV6-2/TRBV6-3	CASKRDADTQYF	TGTGCCAGCAAACGAGATGCAGATACGCAGTATTTT
TRBJ2-5	-	-	TRBV6-2/TRBV6-3	CASSSLPETQYF	TGTGCCAGCAGTTCTCTCCCGGAGACCCAGTACTTC
TRBJ1-1	-	-	TRBV2	CASSERPNTEAFF	TGTGCCAGCAGTGAGCGGCCGAACACTGAAGCTTTCTTT
TRBJ1-5	-	-	TRBV18	CASSDSSSQPQHF	TGTGCCAGCTCAGACAGCTCTAGTCAGCCCCAGCATTTT
TRBJ2-1	-	-	TRBV6-1	CASSTVSREQFF	TGTGCCAGCAGTACTGTTAGTAGGGAGCAGTTCTTC
TRBJ1-1	-	TRBD1	TRBV27	CAGSRQGTVTEAFF	TGTGCCGGCAGTCGACAGGGGACGGTCACTGAAGCTTTCTTT
TRBJ1-1	few	-	TRBV6-6	CASSYKGQITEAFF	TGTGCCAGCAGTTACAAGGGCCAGATCACTGAAGCTTTCTTT
TRBJ2-5	-	TRBD2	TRBV5-4	CASSFTSAQETQYF	TGTGCCAGCAGCTTTACTAGCGCCCAAGAGACCCAGTACTTC
TRBJ2-7	-	-	TRBV6-6	CASSGQVTYEQYF	TGTGCCAGCAGTGGCCAGGTTACCTACGAGCAGTACTTC
TRBJ2-7	-	-	TRBV20-1	CSALVPRGSYEQYF	TGCAGTGCCCTAGTCCCCCGGGGCTCCTACGAGCAGTACTTC
TRBJ2-7	-	-	TRBV6-1	CASSPSWGQRYYEQYF	TGTGCCAGCAGTCCTTCTTGGGGACAAAGGTACTACGAGCAGTACTTC
TRBJ2-7	-	TRBD1	TRBV28	CAGSLPMDRSSYEQYF	TGTGCCGGCAGTTTACCCATGGACAGGTCCTCCTACGAGCAGTACTTC
TRBJ2-1	few	-	TRBV7-6	CASSLVTGWNEQFF	TGTGCCAGCAGCTTAGTGACAGGCTGGAATGAGCAGTTCTTC